Listed here are 5 T cell receptor beta chains from one sample, sequenced in a study of regulatory T cells in long-lasting Graves disease. Arm-PCR with iRepertoire HTBI primers amplified the CDR3 regions for these TCR beta libraries. TCRdb processed the multiplex PCR reads anew with MiXCR; each CDR3 protein has one entry. The data hold 400,000 to 600,000 distinct CDR3 sequences, with under 25% observed a single time. Time point in this sample: persistent/refractory GD, antithyroid drugs over 5 years with positive TRAb. Preparation of the TCR library used RNA extracted from PBMCs. The material was peripheral blood mononuclear cells (PBMCs), obtained when the disease was refractory, from a patient treated with antithyroid drugs. Receptor source: a female donor with Graves disease.

This clonotype was observed at least ten times. The chain couples TRBV12-3 or TRBV12-4 to TRBJ1-5; tentatively, D is TRBD1 (5 bases). V was clipped by 3 bases and J by 7 bases, with 13 bases between them. The CDR3 length is 14 residues. The CDR3 nucleotides read TGTGCCAGCAGTTTTAGAAGGGGCGGACAGCCCCAGCATTTT. This encodes CASSFRRGGQPQHF.

The table lists this clonotype with many counts. The chain uses TRBV28 and TRBJ2-4; 7 positions agree with TRBD1. The CDR3 spans 15 residues. Losses at the gene ends were 5 bases for V and 1 base for J; bases not matched to a gene: 5. CDR1 is MDHEN and CDR2 is SYDVKM in the germline V gene. The CDR3 region has the DNA TGTGCCAGCAGTCGAGGGGGCCAGGCCAAAAACATTCAGTACTTC. Amino acids: CASSRGGQAKNIQYF.

This clonotype was seen at least ten times. The chain carries TRBV2 and TRBJ2-7; D is perhaps TRBD1 or TRBD2 (5 bases each). Germline-derived CDR1 and CDR2 are SNHLY and FYNNEI. The CDR3 extends over 18 amino acids. Trimming shortened V by 7 bases and J by 3 bases, and 28 bases separated the two germline ends. CDR3 bases: TGTGCCAGCATCAAACCTTTGGGCTCCCCGGGACGGGGCTACGAGCAGTACTTC. This gives the protein CASIKPLGSPGRGYEQYF.

This clonotype was detected many times. The chain links TRBV6-5 to TRBJ2-7, with 7 bases fitting TRBD2. The J segment lost 6 bases and the V segment lost 2 bases, leaving 10 bases of the junction unmatched. The germline gives CDR1 MNHEY, CDR2 SVGAGI. CDR3 size: 15 residues. CDR3 DNA sequence: TGTGCCAGCAGTTACGAAGCGGGAACCCCAAGCGAGCAGTACTTC. Protein sequence: CASSYEAGTPSEQYF.

This clonotype was detected only a few times. The genes are TRBV5-5 and TRBJ1-1, with D unresolved. Deletions cut 4 bases from V and 1 base from J, with 8 bases between. The CDR3 is 13 amino acids. Germline loops: CDR1 SGHKS, CDR2 YYEKEE (reference sequence). The CDR3, as DNA: TGTGCCAGCAGCCCGTGGGGGAACACTGAAGCTTTCTTT. It codes for CASSPWGNTEAFF.